The clone carrying this T cell receptor beta chain was observed a few times. Its antigen is unidentified. This sample was taken from a study of T cells in Graves' hyperthyroidism and ophthalmopathy. Study background: Initial diagnosis, before any treatment, was when peripheral blood was collected. Study-level results: In the blood, most expanded thyroid clonotypes above 0.001 appeared as well.

RNA transcripts were the template for amplifying TCR beta CDR3 regions. With the HTBI primer set, the TCR CDR3 went through a first round of RT-PCR. TCRdb processed the multiplex PCR reads anew with MiXCR; each CDR3 protein has one entry. The sample lists some 600,000 distinct CDR3 sequences, approximately 15% occurring once. Each diagnosis drew on symptoms, thyroxine, TRAb, thyroid ultrasound and orbital computed tomography findings. Blood sampling occurred at first hyperthyroidism diagnosis, ahead of any ophthalmopathy symptoms. The CDR3 is made up of 15 amino acids. V lost 8 bases and J 2 bases, leaving 16 bases between the germline ends. Germline CDR1 MNHNS, CDR2 SASEGT.

The clonotype originates from a young woman with Graves' hyperthyroidism that later progressed to Graves' ophthalmopathy. Sequencing used blood. The chain carries TRBV6-1 and TRBJ2-1; tentatively, D is TRBD2 (5 bases). The chain's CDR3 is CASPAGSGPYNEQFF. The CDR3 coding sequence is TGTGCCAGCCCGGCAGGCAGCGGACCCTACAATGAGCAGTTCTTC.